The TCR beta chain under discussion was sequenced for a study of CD8 T cells in Susac syndrome. RNA totalling roughly 0.5 to 1 ug underwent reverse transcription with random hexamers. MiXCR, run by TCRdb on the immunoSEQ multiplex PCR reads, gives a single entry per CDR3 protein. The sample has around 170,000 distinct CDR3 sequences; almost 96% are singletons. The V segment lost 7 bases and the J segment 5 bases; nucleotides outside the gene matches: 7. The CDR3 contains 14 residues. Germline V gives CDR1 LGHDT, CDR2 YNNKEL (reference sequence). Source material: CD4+ T cells from PBMCs. The sequence came from a human donor with Susac syndrome. This chain uses TRBV3-1 with TRBJ2-1; 8 bases are a match to TRBD1. The CDR3 coding sequence is TGTGCCAGCACGGACAGGGCATATCACAATGAGCAGTTCTTC. Its translation: CASTDRAYHNEQFF.